Sequencing of this T cell receptor beta chain was carried out in a study of T cell responses to AZD1222 COVID-19 vaccine. Second-dose schedules of about 4 or about 12 weeks were combined. On this clone itself: Its matching antigen is unknown.

The germline V and J ends were trimmed by 4 bases and 4 bases, with 10 bases remaining between them. This CDR3 contains 13 residues. Germline V gene data show CDR1 as LNHDA and CDR2 as SQIVND (reference sequence). Profiled with immunoSEQ multiplex PCR; TCRdb holds only in-frame clones, not every one. This table holds 130,000 to 150,000 clones, 89% found once. Overall study findings and caveats: Most donors were white British, females outnumbered males, and clonal diversity was possibly underestimated. At baseline, seropositivity was found in only a handful of AZD1222 recipients.

The sequenced sample was peripheral blood, obtained 28 days after the second AZD1222 dose. This sequence originates from an adult who received the AZD1222 COVID-19 vaccine. V is TRBV19 and J is TRBJ1-1; a possible D gene is TRBD1 (5 bases). The CDR3 loop is CASSTGGGTEAFF. CDR3 DNA: TGTGCCAGTAGTACCGGGGGGGGCACTGAAGCTTTCTTT.